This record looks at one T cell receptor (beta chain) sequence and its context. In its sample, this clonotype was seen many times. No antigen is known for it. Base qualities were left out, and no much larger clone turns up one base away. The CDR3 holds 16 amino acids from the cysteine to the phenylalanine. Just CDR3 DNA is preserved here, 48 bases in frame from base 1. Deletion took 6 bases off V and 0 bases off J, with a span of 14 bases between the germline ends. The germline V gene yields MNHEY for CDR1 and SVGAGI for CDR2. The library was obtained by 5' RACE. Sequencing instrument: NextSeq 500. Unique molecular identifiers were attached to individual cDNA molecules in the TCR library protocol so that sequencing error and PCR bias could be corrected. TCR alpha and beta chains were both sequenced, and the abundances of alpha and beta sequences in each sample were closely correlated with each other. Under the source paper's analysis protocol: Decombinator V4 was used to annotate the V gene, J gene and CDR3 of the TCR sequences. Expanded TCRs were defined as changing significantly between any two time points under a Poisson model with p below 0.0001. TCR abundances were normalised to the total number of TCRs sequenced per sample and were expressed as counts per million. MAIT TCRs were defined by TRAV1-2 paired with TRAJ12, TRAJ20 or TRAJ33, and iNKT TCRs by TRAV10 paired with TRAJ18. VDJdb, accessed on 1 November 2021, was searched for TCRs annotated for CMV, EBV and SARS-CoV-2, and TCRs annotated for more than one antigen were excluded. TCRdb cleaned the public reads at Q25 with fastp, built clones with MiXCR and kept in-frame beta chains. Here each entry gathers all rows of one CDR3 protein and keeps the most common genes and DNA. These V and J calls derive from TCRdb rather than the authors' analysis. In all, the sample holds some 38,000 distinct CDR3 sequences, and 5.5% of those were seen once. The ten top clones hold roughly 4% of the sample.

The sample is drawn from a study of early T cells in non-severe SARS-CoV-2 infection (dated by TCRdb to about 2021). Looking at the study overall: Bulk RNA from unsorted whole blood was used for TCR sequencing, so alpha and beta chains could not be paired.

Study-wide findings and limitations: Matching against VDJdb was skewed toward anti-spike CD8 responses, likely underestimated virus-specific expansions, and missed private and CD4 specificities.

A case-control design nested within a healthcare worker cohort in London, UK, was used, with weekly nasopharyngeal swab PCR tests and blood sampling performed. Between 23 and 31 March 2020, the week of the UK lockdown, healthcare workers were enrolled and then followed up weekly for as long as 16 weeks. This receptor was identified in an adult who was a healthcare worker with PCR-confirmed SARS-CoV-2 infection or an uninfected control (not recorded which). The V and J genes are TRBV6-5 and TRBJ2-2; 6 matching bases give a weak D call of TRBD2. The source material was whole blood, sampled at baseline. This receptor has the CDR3 CASSGGLPSNTGELFF. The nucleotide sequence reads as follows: TGTGCCAGCAGCGGGGGACTCCCATCGAACACCGGGGAGCTGTTTTTT.